What follows are 13 T cell receptor beta chains derived from one specimen sequenced in a study of blood T cell repertoires in COVID-19. TCRdb's copy holds only in-frame clones and misses some; the assay was immunoSEQ multiplex PCR. The sample contains roughly 230,000 clones, 70% to 90% of which appear only once. The specimen was PBMCs or T cells enriched from blood (not recorded which). The receptor source for this set is a woman aged 45-59 years who had been exposed to COVID-19.

The table lists this clone with a few counts. The V and J genes are TRBV9 and TRBJ2-3; 8 bases are shared with TRBD2. J was trimmed by 2 bases and V by 4 bases; bases with no gene match: 6. The germline V gene has CDR1 SGDLS and CDR2 YYNGEE. The CDR3 loop spans 15 amino acids. The CDR3 loop is CASSPHSGATDTQYF. The CDR3, as DNA: TGTGCCAGCAGCCCTCATAGCGGGGCCACAGATACGCAGTATTTT.

The chain recombines TRBV12-5 with TRBJ2-2, with a tentative D call TRBD1 (5 bases). Trimming pared 8 bases from V and 2 bases from J, leaving 12 bases between. The CDR3 has 14 residues. Germline CDR1 is LGHNT and CDR2 is FRNRAP. The CDR3 sequence: CASSRTLNTGELFF. Written as DNA, the CDR3 is TGTGCTAGTAGTCGGACACTAAACACCGGGGAGCTGTTTTTT.

V usage is TRBV7-9 and J usage is TRBJ2-1; D is perhaps TRBD2 (6 bases). V lost 5 bases to trimming and J lost 4 bases, with 9 bases between them. The CDR3 totals 13 residues. CDR1 is SEHNR and CDR2 is FQNEAQ in the germline V gene (reference sequence). In DNA form, the CDR3 reads TGTGCCAGCAGCCTTGGGACTTACAATGAGCAGTTCTTC. It translates to CASSLGTYNEQFF.

V and J are TRBV5-1 and TRBJ1-1; D perhaps matches TRBD1 (5 bases). Germline V gives CDR1 SGHRS, CDR2 YFSETQ. Trimming removed 4 bases from V and 8 bases from J, with 21 bases in between. CDR3 length: 15 amino acids. The CDR3 sequence is CASSPDSGLTGEAFF. DNA for the CDR3: TGCGCCAGCAGCCCCGACTCAGGGCTCACTGGGGAAGCTTTCTTT.

The chain joins TRBV9 to TRBJ1-6; the D is unclear. The germline V gene encodes CDR1 SGDLS and CDR2 YYNGEE. The ends were cut back, 0 bases at V and 8 bases at J, with 6 bases in the middle. The CDR3 is 13 amino acids. CDR3 sequence (DNA): TGTGCCAGCAGCGTAGCGCACTATTCACCCCTCCACTTT. Residues: CASSVAHYSPLHF.

This chain joins TRBV5-1 and TRBJ1-1, with TRBD1 matching 9 bases. The germline V gene encodes CDR1 SGHRS and CDR2 YFSETQ. The CDR3 is 16 amino acids. Losses at the gene ends were 4 bases for V and 0 bases for J; bases not matched to a gene: 7. Here the CDR3 reads CASSLGQGIVNTEAFF. The CDR3 bases are TGCGCCAGCAGCCTGGGACAGGGTATCGTGAACACTGAAGCTTTCTTT.

V and J are TRBV7-6 and TRBJ2-3; unclear D gene. CDR1 is SGHVS, CDR2 FNYEAQ, per germline. Deletions cut 3 bases from V and 0 bases from J, with 10 bases between. The CDR3 totals 15 residues. CDR3 in amino acids: CASSLRTASTDTQYF. CDR3 coding DNA: TGTGCCAGCAGCTTGAGAACTGCAAGCACAGATACGCAGTATTTT. The full variable domain, rest sourced from reference TRBV7-6 and TRBJ2-3, is GAGVSQSPRYKVTKRGQDVALRCDPISGHVSLYWYRQALGQGPEFLTYFNYEAQQDKSGLPNDRFSAERPEGSISTLTIQRTEQRDSAMYRCASSLRTASTDTQYFGPGTRLTVL.

The chain is built from TRBV7-2 and TRBJ2-3; no clear D. Trimming removed 3 bases at V and 4 bases at J, with 11 bases between. Per the germline V gene, CDR1 is SGHTA and CDR2 is FQGNSA. This CDR3 is 14 amino acids long. The CDR3 DNA reads TGTGCCAGCAGCTTGATAGGCGGTGCAGATACGCAGTATTTT. It is translated as CASSLIGGADTQYF.

The chain carries TRBV2 and TRBJ1-2; D not resolved. The germline V gene encodes CDR1 SNHLY and CDR2 FYNNEI. V lost 3 bases to trimming and J lost 2 bases, with 10 bases between them. The CDR3 is 14 residues long. CDR3 DNA sequence: TGTGCCAGCAGTGAGGGGAGGGAAAACTATGGCTACACCTTC. It codes for CASSEGRENYGYTF.

The CDR3 sequence: CASSLGVGGDQPQHF. The CDR3 nucleotides are TGTGCCAGCAGCTTAGGGGTCGGGGGGGATCAGCCCCAGCATTTT. The rearrangement uses TRBV7-9 and TRBJ1-5, with a possible D match to TRBD1 (5 bases). The germline gives CDR1 SEHNR, CDR2 FQNEAQ (reference sequence). The CDR3 has 15 amino acids. Deletions cut 1 base from V and 5 bases from J, with 12 bases between.

V gene TRBV13 combines with J gene TRBJ1-2; 7 bases align to TRBD1. CDR1 and CDR2 (germline): PRHDT, FYEKMQ (reference sequence). With V trimmed by 4 bases and J by 4 bases, 9 bases remained unmatched. This CDR3 contains 15 residues. The CDR3 bases are TGTGCCAGCAGCTCCCCCCGGACAGGTTTCTATGGCTACACCTTC. Translated, it gives CASSSPRTGFYGYTF. Based on the CDR3 plus reference TRBV13 and TRBJ1-2, the full variable domain is AAGVIQSPRHLIKEKRETATLKCYPIPRHDTVYWYQQGPGQDPQFLISFYEKMQSDKGSIPDRFSAQQFSDYHSELNMSSLELGDSALYFCASSSPRTGFYGYTFGSGTRLTVV.

The chain is built from TRBV19 and TRBJ1-1; D is unclear. Trimming took 0 bases from V and 0 from J, leaving 2 bases between them. Germline V gene lookup returns CDR1 LNHDA and CDR2 SQIVND (reference sequence). The CDR3 runs 13 residues. The CDR3 DNA sequence: TGTGCCAGTAGTATAGATATGAACACTGAAGCTTTCTTT. Translated, it gives CASSIDMNTEAFF.

The chain combines TRBV5-1 with TRBJ1-2; 8 bases line up with TRBD1. The CDR3 consists of 16 residues. After removal of 4 bases from V and 8 bases from J, the junction contained 16 bases not matched to a gene. Germline V lookup: CDR1 SGHRS, CDR2 YFSETQ. The DNA of the CDR3 is TGCGCCAGCAGCCCTGGGGGACAGGTCCTGCTCCAGGGCTACACCTTC. Translation gives CASSPGGQVLLQGYTF.